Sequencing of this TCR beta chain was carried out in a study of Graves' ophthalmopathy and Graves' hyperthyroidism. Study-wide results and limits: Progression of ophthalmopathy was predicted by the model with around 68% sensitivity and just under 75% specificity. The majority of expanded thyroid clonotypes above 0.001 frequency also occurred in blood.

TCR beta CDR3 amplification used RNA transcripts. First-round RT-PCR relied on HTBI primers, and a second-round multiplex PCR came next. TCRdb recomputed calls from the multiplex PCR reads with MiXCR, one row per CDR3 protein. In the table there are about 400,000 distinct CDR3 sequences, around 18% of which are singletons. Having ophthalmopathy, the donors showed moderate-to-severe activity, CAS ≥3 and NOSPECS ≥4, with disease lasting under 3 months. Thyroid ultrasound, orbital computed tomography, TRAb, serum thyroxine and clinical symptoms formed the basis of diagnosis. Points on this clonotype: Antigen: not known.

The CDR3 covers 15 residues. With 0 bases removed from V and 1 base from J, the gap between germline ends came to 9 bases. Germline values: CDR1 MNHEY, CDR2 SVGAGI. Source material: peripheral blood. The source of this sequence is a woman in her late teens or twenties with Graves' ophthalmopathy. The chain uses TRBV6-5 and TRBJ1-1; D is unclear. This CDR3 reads CASSYSNSGNTEAFF. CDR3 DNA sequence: TGTGCCAGCAGTTACTCGAATTCAGGGAACACTGAAGCTTTCTTT.